The source of this TCR beta chain is a study of blood T cell repertoires in COVID-19. Background on the study: Samples representing acute and convalescent COVID-19 were sourced from the United States, Italy and Spain.

CDR1 is SGHNT, CDR2 YENEEA, per germline. V was clipped by 3 bases and J by 7 bases; unmatched bases: 8. The CDR3 runs to 15 residues. Produced via immunoSEQ multiplex PCR; TCRdb's table is partial and in-frame only. The repertoire holds 40,000 to 55,000 clones, with 90% as singletons. The rearrangement links TRBV11-3 to TRBJ2-7, with 11 bases lining up with TRBD1. The TCR sequence derives from a woman over 75 with acute or convalescent COVID-19. Specimen: peripheral blood. The CDR3 sequence is CASSFGGTGGKEQYF. CDR3 sequence (DNA): TGTGCCAGCAGCTTCGGCGGGACAGGGGGAAAAGAGCAGTACTTC.